These 22 T cell receptor beta chains originate from one sample sequenced in a study of blood T cell repertoires in COVID-19. Using immunoSEQ multiplex PCR, the repertoire was profiled, and TCRdb retains in-frame clones only, with some absent. The sample lists about 280,000 clones; roughly 85% were seen once. What was sequenced was peripheral blood. The receptors were sampled from a woman in her 50s who had recovered from COVID-19.

The chain joins TRBV29-1 to TRBJ1-1; no firm D call. Trimming removed 2 bases at V and 11 bases at J, with 3 bases between. This CDR3 has 8 amino acids. Germline values: CDR1 SQVTM, CDR2 ANQGSEA. CDR3 DNA: TGCAGCGTTGAACGGGCTTTCTTT. This gives the protein CSVERAFF.

This clone was seen a few times. The chain is built from TRBV5-1 and TRBJ1-6, with D unresolved. Germline CDR1 is SGHRS and CDR2 is YFSETQ. V lost 3 bases and J lost 5, with 3 bases in between. The CDR3 contains 12 residues. The CDR3 DNA reads TGCGCCAGCAGCTCGGATAATTCACCCCTCCACTTT. Protein: CASSSDNSPLHF.

The gene calls are TRBV27 and TRBJ2-2, with D possibly being TRBD1 (5 bases). The V and J ends lost 0 bases and 4 bases respectively, with 15 bases between them. Germline V lookup: CDR1 MNHEY, CDR2 SMNVEV (reference sequence). The CDR3 has 17 amino acids. The CDR3 nucleotides are TGTGCCAGCAGTTTATCGTCGCAGGGTTCGAGCACCGGGGAGCTGTTTTTT. This encodes CASSLSSQGSSTGELFF.

CDR3 amino acids: CASSPPFSRPYEQYF. CDR3 DNA: TGTGCCAGCAGCCCCCCGTTTAGCCGGCCCTACGAGCAGTACTTC. The chain links TRBV7-8 to TRBJ2-7; D is unresolved. The V end was cut by 5 bases, the J end by 2 bases, with 16 bases between. Germline CDR1 reads SGHVS; CDR2 reads FQNEAQ. This CDR3 spans 15 amino acids. The variable domain in full, with the rest retrieved from reference TRBV7-8 and TRBJ2-7, is GAGVSQSPRYKVAKRGQDVALRCDPISGHVSLFWYQQALGQGPEFLTYFQNEAQLDKSGLPSDRFFAERPEGSVSTLKIQRTQQEDSAVYLCASSPPFSRPYEQYFGPGTRLTVT.

The J gene is TRBJ2-7, the V gene TRBV11-2; D not resolved. V dropped 0 bases and J dropped 3 bases, with 3 bases sitting between them. This CDR3 has 12 amino acids. The germline CDR1 and CDR2 sequences are SGHAT and FQNNGV. CDR3 in DNA: TGTGCCAGCAGCTTAGAGTACTACGAGCAGTACTTC. Its protein is CASSLEYYEQYF.

This chain connects TRBV10-3 to TRBJ2-3; TRBD1 might be the D (7 bases). The V end lost 6 bases, the J end lost 4 bases, and 17 bases lay between the germline ends. CDR1 ENHRY and CDR2 SYGVKD come from the germline V gene. The CDR3 runs to 15 residues. DNA for the CDR3: TGTGCCATCAGGGGCGGGACAGCAGGCGCAGATACGCAGTATTTT. Amino acids: CAIRGGTAGADTQYF.

This clone was picked up a small number of times. The chain links TRBV30 to TRBJ1-2; 7 nucleotides align to TRBD1. V shed 3 bases, J shed 0 bases, and the junction held 7 bases outside the gene matches. This CDR3 has 15 residues. Germline lookup yields CDR1 GTSNPN and CDR2 SVGIG (reference sequence). The CDR3 here is CAWSRTGGANYGYTF. Written as DNA, the CDR3 is TGTGCCTGGAGCCGGACAGGTGGAGCTAACTATGGCTACACCTTC.

The chain links TRBV18 to TRBJ1-2, with 7 bases that match TRBD1. V trimming: 3 bases; J trimming: 2 bases; junction bases outside the gene matches: 6. The CDR3 spans 15 residues. Germline V CDR1 and CDR2: KGHSH, LQKENI. As DNA, the CDR3 is TGTGCCAGCTCACCCTCGACAGGGTGGAACTATGGCTACACCTTC. Translation gives CASSPSTGWNYGYTF.

The genes are TRBV5-1 and TRBJ2-6; 7 bases are shared with TRBD2. V shed 4 bases, J shed 2 bases, and the junction held 3 bases outside the gene matches. This CDR3 spans 15 amino acids. CDR1 and CDR2 from the germline V gene are SGHRS and YFSETQ. This CDR3 reads CASSKGGAGANVLTF. In nucleotides, the CDR3 is TGCGCCAGCAGCAAGGGAGGGGCTGGGGCCAACGTCCTGACTTTC.

The chain couples TRBV6-7 to TRBJ2-2; D might be TRBD2 (6 bases). TRBV6-7 is noted as an ORF with a role that remains uncertain. V gave up 0 bases and J gave up 6 bases, with 8 bases separating them. This CDR3 contains 14 residues. The CDR3 here is CASSYSTGAGELFF. In DNA form, the CDR3 reads TGTGCCAGCAGTTACTCGACGGGGGCCGGGGAGCTGTTTTTT.

The J gene is TRBJ1-2, the V gene TRBV5-1; 9 bases map to TRBD1. This CDR3 region has 15 residues. V dropped 0 bases and J dropped 6; count of bases not matched to a gene: 6. Per the germline V gene, CDR1 is SGHRS and CDR2 is YFSETQ. CDR3 in DNA: TGCGCCAGCAGCTTGGTGGGACAGGGACGGGATGGCTACACCTTC. It encodes CASSLVGQGRDGYTF.

The chain is built from TRBV7-2 and TRBJ1-5; maybe TRBD1 (5 bases). In germline, CDR1 is SGHTA, CDR2 FQGNSA. The CDR3 extends over 17 amino acids. Trimming pared 5 bases from V and 2 bases from J, leaving 19 bases between. This CDR3 is CASSTRRGSGGNQPQHF. Here the CDR3 DNA reads TGTGCCAGCAGCACACGGAGGGGCTCGGGAGGCAATCAGCCCCAGCATTTT.

The chain links TRBV7-8 to TRBJ1-5, with D maybe TRBD1 (5 bases). CDR1 SGHVS and CDR2 FQNEAQ come from the germline V gene. Trimming cost V 8 bases and J 4 bases, with 18 bases left between them. There are 15 residues in the CDR3. The CDR3 nucleotides read TGTGCCAGCGAACCCCCAGGGTCACGGAATCAGCCCCAGCATTTT. It encodes CASEPPGSRNQPQHF.

This chain connects TRBV7-7 to TRBJ2-3; 8 bases are shared with TRBD1. V lost 5 bases and J lost 6; bases outside the gene matches: 10. This CDR3 is built from 15 residues. In germline, CDR1 is SSHAT, CDR2 FNYEAQ (reference sequence). The DNA for the CDR3 is TGTGCCAGCAGCCCCGACAGGGGCCGGACGGATACGCAGTATTTT. Encoded protein: CASSPDRGRTDTQYF.

The chain joins TRBV28 to TRBJ1-1, with unresolved D. The germline V gene encodes CDR1 MDHEN and CDR2 SYDVKM. Trimming stripped 3 bases from V and 4 bases from J, with 9 bases between. The CDR3 is made up of 13 amino acids. CDR3 nucleotides: TGTGCCAGCAGTTTGCACACGCTCACTGAAGCTTTCTTT. It is translated as CASSLHTLTEAFF.

The chain couples TRBV7-9 to TRBJ1-2; TRBD1 agrees at 7 bases. Germline V gene lookup returns CDR1 SEHNR and CDR2 FQNEAQ (reference sequence). This CDR3 comprises 14 residues. J was trimmed by 7 bases and V by 4 bases; bases with no gene match: 9. CDR3 sequence reads: CASSWTGAIGGYTF. For the CDR3, the DNA is TGTGCCAGCAGCTGGACAGGCGCCATTGGTGGCTACACCTTC.

This CDR3 is CASRQTTGGKTNEKLFF. In DNA, the CDR3 is TGCGCCAGCAGGCAAACGACAGGGGGCAAGACTAATGAAAAACTGTTTTTT. V and J are TRBV4-1 and TRBJ1-4; 10 bases match TRBD1. Trimming took 6 bases from V and 2 from J; bases not matched to a gene: 9. The CDR3 totals 17 residues. Per the germline V gene, CDR1 is MGHRA and CDR2 is YSYEKL.

The V and J genes are TRBV19 and TRBJ2-2; D call uncertain. The germline V gene has CDR1 LNHDA and CDR2 SQIVND (reference sequence). The CDR3 spans 18 residues. Deletions cut 5 bases from V and 5 bases from J, with 24 bases between. CDR3 residues: CASSDDGVTNFGTGELFF. For the CDR3, the DNA is TGTGCCAGTAGTGATGATGGCGTGACAAACTTTGGGACCGGGGAGCTGTTTTTT. Looking up the rest from reference TRBV19 and TRBJ2-2 gives the full variable domain: DGGITQSPKYLFRKEGQNVTLSCEQNLNHDAMYWYRQDPGQGLRLIYYSQIVNDFQKGDIAEGYSVSREKKESFPLTVTSAQKNPTAFYLCASSDDGVTNFGTGELFFGEGSRLTVL.

This chain joins TRBV4-1 and TRBJ2-5, with 14 bases fitting TRBD2. The J segment lost 2 bases and the V segment lost 1 base, leaving 6 bases of the junction unmatched. This CDR3 contains 18 residues. The germline CDR1 and CDR2 sequences are MGHRA and YSYEKL. CDR3 protein: CASSQGTSGGPMQETQYF. DNA of the CDR3: TGCGCCAGCAGCCAAGGGACTAGCGGGGGGCCCATGCAAGAGACCCAGTACTTC.

V and J are TRBV11-2 and TRBJ2-7, with 8 positions matching TRBD2. The germline V gene has CDR1 SGHAT and CDR2 FQNNGV. V lost 1 base, J lost 4 bases, and 6 bases stayed unmatched. The CDR3 consists of 15 residues. The CDR3 nucleotides read TGTGCCAGCAGCTTAGCGGGGGGGCTCTTTTACGAGCAGTACTTC. Its translation: CASSLAGGLFYEQYF.

The rearrangement uses TRBV6-2 or TRBV6-3 and TRBJ1-1; a possible D gene is TRBD1 (6 bases). Germline V gene lookup returns CDR1 MNHEY and CDR2 SVGEGT. Trimming removed 5 bases from V and 0 bases from J, with 16 bases in between. CDR3 size: 16 residues. In DNA form, the CDR3 reads TGTGCCAGCAGTATACGGGGGGGCAGGCTGAACACTGAAGCTTTCTTT. Translation gives CASSIRGGRLNTEAFF.

V and J are TRBV3-1 (or the pseudogene TRBV3-2) and TRBJ1-1; TRBD1 is a possible D gene (6 bases). This CDR3 spans 14 amino acids. The V end was cut by 4 bases, the J end by 0 bases, with 9 bases between. Germline V gene sequence: CDR1 LGHDT, CDR2 YNNKEL (reference sequence). The chain's CDR3 is CASSLRGMNTEAFF. CDR3 bases: TGTGCCAGCAGCCTCAGGGGTATGAACACTGAAGCTTTCTTT.